The following is a T cell receptor (beta chain) sequence with its context. As yet, its antigen is unknown. One end of the junction varies from germline; a read error may be responsible. The CDR3 covers 14 residues. Germline values: CDR1 SSHAT, CDR2 FNYEAQ (reference sequence). The sample comes from a study of cytomegalovirus exposure and HLA in healthy donors. Primers for the PCR totalled 60 Vbeta and 13 Jbeta. As originally analysed: There were tens of millions of unique TCR beta chains by a later count, and approximately 11 million of them were shared. Clones were read by immunoSEQ multiplex PCR, and TCRdb kept only the in-frame ones, dropping some. That table is the source of V, J and clone size, and D and trimming were worked out from the DNA. The table lists some 140,000 clones, around 80% of them singletons. Points from the study as a whole: Trimming of TCR beta V- and J-genes showed a link, identified in a later analysis, to a missense DCLRE1C variant.

This receptor was taken from a woman in her fifties or sixties in good health and CMV-seropositive. Material for sequencing was PBMCs. The V call is TRBV7-7, the J call TRBJ2-7, with a weak D call TRBD1 (6 bases). Here the CDR3 reads CASSSLEGVTEQYF. CDR3 nucleotides: TGTGCTAGCAGCTCTCTCGAGGGGGTAACCGAGCAGTACTTC.